One and the same sample provided the 7 T cell receptor beta chains below, sequenced in a study of CD8+CD57+ T cells in acquired aplastic anemia. For sequencing, patients were chosen who had shown expansion of CD8+CD57+ cells by flow cytometry. TCR beta VDJ and CDR3 were profiled, and genomic DNA was the template. TCRdb re-analysed the reads in MiXCR, keeping a single row per CDR3 protein. The sample has about 120,000 distinct CDR3 sequences; 45% to 60% are singletons. The source material was sorted CD4+, CD8+, or CD8+CD57+ T cells (not recorded which) from PBMCs. All receptors come from a human donor with aplastic anemia.

In its sample, this clonotype was seen a few times. The chain recombines TRBV15 with TRBJ2-1, with 8 bases identical to TRBD1. Per germline, CDR1 LNHNV and CDR2 YYDKDF (reference sequence). This CDR3 has 15 amino acids. V dropped 6 bases and J dropped 5; count of bases not matched to a gene: 9. The CDR3 sequence is CATRYRGTMDNEQFF. The CDR3 region has the DNA TGTGCCACCAGATACAGGGGGACAATGGACAATGAGCAGTTCTTC.

This rearrangement joins TRBV2 to TRBJ1-1, with TRBD1 matching over 7 bases. Germline CDR1 and CDR2: SNHLY and FYNNEI. Trimming removed 8 bases from V and 0 bases from J; junction bases left unmatched: 3. This CDR3 spans 13 amino acids. CDR3 nucleotides: TGTGCCAGCGAGGGACAGCTGAACACTGAAGCTTTCTTT. Amino acids: CASEGQLNTEAFF.

V gene TRBV19 combines with J gene TRBJ2-6, with a possible D match to TRBD1 (8 bases). The germline V gene encodes CDR1 LNHDA and CDR2 SQIVND (reference sequence). The V end lost 7 bases, the J end lost 2 bases, and 12 bases lay between the germline ends. The CDR3 contains 15 residues. In nucleotides, the CDR3 is TGTGCCAGTAACAGGGGGGGACCTGGGGCCAACGTCCTGACTTTC. Its protein product is CASNRGGPGANVLTF.

The chain links TRBV10-3 to TRBJ2-1; the match to TRBD2 covers 9 bases. The CDR3 runs to 15 residues. Germline-derived CDR1 and CDR2 are ENHRY and SYGVKD. V shed 3 bases, J shed 9 bases, and the junction held 9 bases outside the gene matches. In nucleotides, the CDR3 is TGTGCCATCAGTGAAGGTCCTAGCGGGGCCTCTGAGCAGTTCTTC. Amino acids: CAISEGPSGASEQFF.

The V call is TRBV24-1, the J call TRBJ2-5; 7 bases line up with TRBD1. The CDR3 has 15 amino acids. The junction had 9 bases not matched to a gene; V was cut back by 4 bases and J by 5 bases. Germline V gives CDR1 KGHDR, CDR2 SFDVKD. CDR3 region: CATSEEQGSLETQYF. CDR3 sequence (DNA): TGTGCCACCAGTGAGGAACAGGGGTCCCTTGAGACCCAGTACTTC.

CDR3 bases: TGTGCCAGCAGCCTCACAGGGCACGAGCAGTACTTC. It yields the protein CASSLTGHEQYF. This chain joins TRBV7-3 and TRBJ2-7, with D possibly matching TRBD1 (6 bases). This CDR3 spans 12 amino acids. The V and J ends lost 5 bases and 5 bases respectively, with 10 bases between them. The germline gives CDR1 SGHTA, CDR2 FQGTGA. Supplemented by reference TRBV7-3 and TRBJ2-7, the full variable domain reads GAGVSQTPSNKVTEKGKYVELRCDPISGHTALYWYRQSLGQGPEFLIYFQGTGAADDSGLPNDRFFAVRPEGSVSTLKIQRTERGDSAVYLCASSLTGHEQYFGPGTRLTVT.

This clonotype came up many times. The DNA of the CDR3 is TGCGCCAGCAGCCAAGTACAGGGTAGTCAGCCCCAGCATTTT. This sequence encodes CASSQVQGSQPQHF. The chain has TRBV4-1 and TRBJ1-5; a weak D match, TRBD1 (6 bases). This CDR3 contains 14 residues. V lost 1 base, J lost 6 bases, and 10 bases lay in between. CDR1 and CDR2 (germline): MGHRA, YSYEKL.